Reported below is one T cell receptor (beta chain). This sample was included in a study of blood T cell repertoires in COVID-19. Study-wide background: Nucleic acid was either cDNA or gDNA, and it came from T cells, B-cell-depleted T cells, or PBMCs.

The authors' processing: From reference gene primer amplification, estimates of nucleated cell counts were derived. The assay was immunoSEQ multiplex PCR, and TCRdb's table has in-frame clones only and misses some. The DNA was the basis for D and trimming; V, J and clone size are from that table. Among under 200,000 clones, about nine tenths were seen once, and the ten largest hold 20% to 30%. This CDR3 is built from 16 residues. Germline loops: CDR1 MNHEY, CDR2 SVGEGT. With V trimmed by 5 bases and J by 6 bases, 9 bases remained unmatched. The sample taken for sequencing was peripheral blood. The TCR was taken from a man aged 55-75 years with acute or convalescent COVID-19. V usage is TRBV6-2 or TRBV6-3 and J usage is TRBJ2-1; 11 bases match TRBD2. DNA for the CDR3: TGTGCCAGCAGTACCGGACTAGCGGGTCCTCTCAATGAGCAGTTCTTC. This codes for CASSTGLAGPLNEQFF.